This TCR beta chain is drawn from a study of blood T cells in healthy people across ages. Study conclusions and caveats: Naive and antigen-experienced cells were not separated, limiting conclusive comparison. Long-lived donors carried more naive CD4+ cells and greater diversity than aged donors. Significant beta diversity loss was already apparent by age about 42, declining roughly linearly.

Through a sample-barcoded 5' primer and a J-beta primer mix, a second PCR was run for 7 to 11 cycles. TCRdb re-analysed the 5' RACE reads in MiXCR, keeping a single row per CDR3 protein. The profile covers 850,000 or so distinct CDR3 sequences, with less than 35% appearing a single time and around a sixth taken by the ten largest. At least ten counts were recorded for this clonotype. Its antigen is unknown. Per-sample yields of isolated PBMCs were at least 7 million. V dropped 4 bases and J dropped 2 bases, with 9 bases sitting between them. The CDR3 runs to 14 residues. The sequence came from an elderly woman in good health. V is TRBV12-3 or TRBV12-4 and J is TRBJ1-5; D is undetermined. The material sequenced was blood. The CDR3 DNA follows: TGTGCCAGCAGTTACGGGCCTGGCAATCAGCCCCAGCATTTT. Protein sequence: CASSYGPGNQPQHF.